This TCR beta chain was captured by sequencing in a study of T cells after yellow fever vaccination. Study-level results: Subsequent booster samples again held most clones from primary vaccination (around 96% CD4, 85% to 90% CD8). Researchers noted that a small share of clonotypes showed up in both CD4 and CD8 compartments. Peak timing came faster in the weaker secondary response, day 5 versus 15.

From germline, CDR1 is DFQATT and CDR2 SNEGSKA (reference sequence). Trimming stripped 0 bases from V and 9 bases from J, with 12 bases between. The CDR3 loop spans 14 amino acids. Researchers made TCR cDNA using 5'RACE template switching, and this step added a universal primer site and UMIs. Using its own MiXCR run on the 5' RACE reads, TCRdb lists one record per CDR3 protein. Here the sample spans about 120,000 distinct CDR3 sequences, about 16% being singletons. As to this clonotype: Its antigen is not known.

The sequenced sample was CD8+ T cells sorted from PBMCs, obtained 5 days after the yellow fever booster vaccination. The receptor comes from a man between 18 and 29 years old who received the YFV17D yellow fever vaccine. The chain has TRBV20-1 and TRBJ1-6; D ambiguous. The CDR3 DNA reads TGCAGTGCTAGAGATCCGCTTGCCATTTCACCCCTCCACTTT. Encoded protein: CSARDPLAISPLHF.